Listed here are 25 T cell receptor beta chains from one sample, sequenced in a study of cytomegalovirus exposure and HLA in healthy donors. The PCR ran on 60 Vbeta and 13 Jbeta primers. This table comes from immunoSEQ multiplex PCR, and its TCRdb copy is limited to in-frame clones, with some not included. Seen here are around 150,000 clones, over 60% observed once, and the top ten hold under 3.5%. Sequencing was done on a sample of PBMCs. The receptor source for this set is a woman aged 25 to 39 in good health and CMV-seronegative.

The CDR3 region is CASSQGSGLAGTNDEQYF. Here the CDR3 DNA reads TGCGCCAGCAGCCAAGGGTCCGGGCTAGCGGGAACTAACGACGAGCAGTACTTC. The V and J genes are TRBV4-1 and TRBJ2-7, with 9 positions matching TRBD2. CDR1 and CDR2 from the germline V gene are MGHRA and YSYEKL. Trimming at V came to 1 base and at J to 5 bases, leaving 15 bases not matched to a gene. The CDR3 totals 18 residues.

The chain uses TRBV11-3 and TRBJ1-1, with D unclear. Germline V CDR1 and CDR2: SGHNT, YENEEA. The CDR3 has 13 amino acids. V lost 4 bases, J lost 1 base, and 7 bases lay in between. The CDR3 DNA reads as TGTGCCAGCAGCTGGACTGAGAACACTGAAGCTTTCTTT. Amino acid sequence: CASSWTENTEAFF.

This clone has just a few counts. The gene calls are TRBV4-1 and TRBJ1-1, with a weak D call TRBD1 (5 bases). Trimming took 3 bases from V and 8 from J, leaving 22 bases between them. The CDR3 covers 16 residues. Looked up from germline, CDR1 is MGHRA and CDR2 is YSYEKL. Here the CDR3 DNA reads TGCGCCAGCAGCCACGGAACCGGGGGGGGTATCTCGGAAGCTTTCTTT. Encoded protein: CASSHGTGGGISEAFF.

The chain links TRBV7-2 to TRBJ1-5; 7 nucleotides agree with TRBD1. Germline CDR1 and CDR2: SGHTA and FQGNSA. Germline trimming cut 4 bases from V and 6 bases from J; bases unmatched to any gene: 12. The CDR3 covers 16 residues. CDR3 sequence: CASSSPITGAGQPQHF. In DNA form, the CDR3 reads TGTGCCAGCAGCTCCCCCATCACAGGGGCAGGTCAGCCCCAGCATTTT.

This rearrangement joins TRBV25-1 to TRBJ2-7, with 12 bases identical to TRBD1. Trimming took 3 bases from V and 7 from J; bases not matched to a gene: 4. This CDR3 comprises 14 residues. Looked up from germline, CDR1 is MGHDK and CDR2 is SYGVNS. CDR3 in amino acids: CASSDRDRGLEQYF. The CDR3 bases are TGTGCCAGCAGTGACCGGGACAGGGGGCTTGAGCAGTACTTC.

J is TRBJ1-2 and V is TRBV27, with TRBD1 as a possible D gene (6 bases). V was shortened by 8 bases and J by 14 bases, with 15 bases between the two germline ends. CDR1 and CDR2 (germline): MNHEY, SMNVEV (reference sequence). The CDR3 runs to 10 residues. CDR3: CASGGDIRTF. The CDR3 DNA follows: TGTGCCAGCGGGGGCGATATTCGGACCTTC.

This rearrangement joins TRBV5-1 to TRBJ2-1, with D possibly being TRBD2 (5 bases). The V gene's germline CDR1 is SGHRS and CDR2 YFSETQ. The V and J ends lost 3 bases and 4 bases respectively, with 11 bases between them. CDR3 length equals 14 residues. The CDR3 sequence is CASSSGGLYNEQFF. In DNA form, the CDR3 reads TGCGCCAGCAGCTCTGGAGGCTTATACAATGAGCAGTTCTTC.

This chain's CDR3 is CASSSTENTGELFF. In DNA, the CDR3 is TGTGCCAGCAGTTCGACAGAGAACACCGGGGAGCTGTTTTTT. The chain couples TRBV6-6 to TRBJ2-2, with D perhaps matching TRBD1 (5 bases). The CDR3 has 14 amino acids. Trimming pared 4 bases from V and 1 base from J, leaving 7 bases between. Germline CDR1 and CDR2: MNHNY and SVGAGI (reference sequence).

V usage is TRBV19 and J usage is TRBJ1-2; 8 positions match TRBD1. The CDR3 spans 16 residues. The trim removed 6 bases at V and 4 bases at J, leaving 13 bases unmatched. Germline V gives CDR1 LNHDA, CDR2 SQIVND (reference sequence). The CDR3 protein is CASSLPGQVRFYGYTF. The CDR3 nucleotides are TGTGCCAGTAGCCTACCGGGACAGGTCCGCTTCTATGGCTACACCTTC.

The chain employs TRBV5-4 and TRBJ1-1; D remains ambiguous. Per the germline V gene, CDR1 is SGHNT and CDR2 is YYREEE (reference sequence). The germline V and J ends were trimmed by 0 bases and 5 bases, with 11 bases remaining between them. The CDR3 has 14 amino acids. Here the CDR3 reads CASSLGGTETEAFF. CDR3 sequence (DNA): TGTGCCAGCAGCTTGGGAGGTACGGAAACTGAAGCTTTCTTT. The whole variable domain, filled in from reference TRBV5-4 and TRBJ1-1, reads ETGVTQSPTHLIKTRGQQVTLRCSSQSGHNTVSWYQQALGQGPQFIFQYYREEENGRGNFPPRFSGLQFPNYSSELNVNALELDDSALYLCASSLGGTETEAFFGQGTRLTVV.

This clone appeared a few times. The rearrangement links TRBV6-5 to TRBJ2-1; maybe TRBD2 (5 bases). Germline CDR1 MNHEY, CDR2 SVGAGI. Trimming took 5 bases from V and 4 from J, leaving 9 bases between them. The length of the CDR3 is 13 residues. CDR3 sequence: CASSKDYYNEQFF. CDR3 sequence (DNA): TGTGCCAGCAGTAAAGACTATTACAATGAGCAGTTCTTC.

The V and J genes are TRBV7-2 and TRBJ1-5, with TRBD1 matching over 10 bases. With 4 bases clipped from V and 6 bases from J, the junction kept 6 bases outside the gene matches. This CDR3 region has 15 residues. Germline V CDR1 and CDR2: SGHTA, FQGNSA. The CDR3 region is CASSSRQGARQPQHF. The CDR3 bases are TGTGCCAGCAGCTCACGACAGGGGGCGCGTCAGCCCCAGCATTTT.

This rearrangement joins TRBV10-3 to TRBJ1-2; D remains ambiguous. Per germline, CDR1 ENHRY and CDR2 SYGVKD. The CDR3 covers 13 residues. The V gene lost 2 bases and the J gene lost 11 bases, with 15 bases spanning the gap. CDR3 sequence (DNA): TGTGCCATCAGTGAGCTCCCTGCGGAGGGATACACCTTC. Its translation is CAISELPAEGYTF.

The rearrangement links TRBV4-3 to TRBJ1-1; perhaps TRBD1 as D (6 bases). The germline V gene encodes CDR1 LGHNA and CDR2 YSLEER. This CDR3 region has 15 residues. V gave up 0 bases and J gave up 3 bases, with 11 bases separating them. The CDR3 here is CASSQDAGADTEAFF. The CDR3 coding sequence is TGCGCCAGCAGCCAAGATGCAGGGGCGGACACTGAAGCTTTCTTT.

The V and J genes are TRBV7-2 and TRBJ1-2, with 9 bases matching TRBD1. The CDR3 runs to 14 residues. V gave up 1 base and J gave up 8 bases; unmatched junction bases: 5. Germline V lookup: CDR1 SGHTA, CDR2 FQGNSA. The CDR3 sequence: CASSLEGQGGGYTF. In DNA, the CDR3 is TGTGCCAGCAGCTTAGAGGGACAGGGAGGAGGCTACACCTTC.

This sequence joins TRBV2 and TRBJ1-6, with 11 nucleotides matching TRBD1. Trimming cost V 7 bases and J 9 bases; bases outside gene matches: 5. This CDR3 spans 14 amino acids. Germline V gene data show CDR1 as SNHLY and CDR2 as FYNNEI. The CDR3 nucleotides are TGTGCCAGCAAGGACGGGACAGGGGGTTCACCCCTCCACTTT. Protein: CASKDGTGGSPLHF.

This chain joins TRBV7-9 and TRBJ2-1, with TRBD2 matching 7 bases. CDR1 SEHNR and CDR2 FQNEAQ come from the germline V gene (reference sequence). Unmatched junction bases numbered 8, after V lost 5 bases and J lost 4 bases. The CDR3 extends over 15 amino acids. The CDR3 reads CASSILADRYNEQFF. DNA of the CDR3: TGTGCCAGCAGCATCCTAGCGGACCGATACAATGAGCAGTTCTTC.

The chain combines TRBV6-1 with TRBJ1-6; a weak D match, TRBD1 (5 bases). The germline CDR1 and CDR2 sequences are MNHNS and SASEGT. Trimming pared 1 base from V and 5 bases from J, leaving 12 bases between. CDR3 length: 16 amino acids. The DNA for the CDR3 is TGTGCCAGCAGTGAAGTAGGGTGGGGCCATAATTCACCCCTCCACTTT. Protein sequence: CASSEVGWGHNSPLHF.

This clone was detected only a few times. J is TRBJ2-5 and V is TRBV5-4, with 11 bases identical to TRBD1. Germline trimming cut 4 bases from V and 3 bases from J; bases unmatched to any gene: 2. Germline V gene lookup returns CDR1 SGHNT and CDR2 YYREEE (reference sequence). The CDR3 is 14 amino acids. The CDR3 nucleotides are TGTGCCAGCAGCCGGGGACAGGGGGAAGAGACCCAGTACTTC. It is translated as CASSRGQGEETQYF.

This clone is a singleton in its sample. This sequence joins TRBV27 and TRBJ2-2, with D possibly TRBD2 on 6 matching bases. The CDR3 contains 14 residues. V lost 6 bases and J 6 bases, leaving 14 bases between the germline ends. CDR1 is MNHEY and CDR2 is SMNVEV in the germline V gene (reference sequence). The CDR3 DNA follows: TGTGCCAGCAGCCGGACTGGAGGGGCCGGGGAGCTGTTTTTT. Translated: CASSRTGGAGELFF.

This clone was recorded a few times. This chain links TRBV6-6 with TRBJ2-3; TRBD2 is a possible D gene (6 bases). This CDR3 region has 16 residues. Germline CDR1 is MNHNY and CDR2 is SVGAGI (reference sequence). V lost 0 bases, J lost 2 bases, and 12 bases lay in between. The CDR3 sequence: CASSYSGRENTDTQYF. The CDR3 nucleotides read TGTGCCAGCAGTTACTCGGGACGGGAGAACACAGATACGCAGTATTTT.

The chain recombines TRBV5-1 with TRBJ2-1, with TRBD2 matching 12 bases. This CDR3 has 16 residues. The germline V gene encodes CDR1 SGHRS and CDR2 YFSETQ. Germline trimming cut 4 bases from V and 10 bases from J; bases unmatched to any gene: 12. CDR3 coding DNA: TGCGCCAGCAGCAATGGACTAGCGGGGCCCACGGGAGAGCAGTTCTTC. Its translation is CASSNGLAGPTGEQFF.

The CDR3 region is CASSVQGQGNTEAFF. The CDR3, as DNA: TGTGCCAGCAGCGTACAAGGACAGGGGAACACTGAAGCTTTCTTT. The chain recombines TRBV9 with TRBJ1-1; TRBD1 agrees at 8 bases. CDR3 size: 15 residues. Losses at the gene ends were 1 base for V and 1 base for J; bases not matched to a gene: 3. Germline V gene lookup returns CDR1 SGDLS and CDR2 YYNGEE.

This clone was counted a few times. The same CDR3 arises from other DNA sequences in this sample as well. The chain joins TRBV5-1 to TRBJ2-1, with 8 positions matching TRBD2. V lost 5 bases, J lost 3 bases, and 4 bases stayed unmatched. CDR3 size: 14 residues. The germline V gene has CDR1 SGHRS and CDR2 YFSETQ. This CDR3 is CASSISGGYNEQFF. The CDR3, as DNA: TGCGCCAGCAGTATAAGCGGGGGCTACAATGAGCAGTTCTTC. The full variable domain, rest sourced from reference TRBV5-1 and TRBJ2-1, is KAGVTQTPRYLIKTRGQQVTLSCSPISGHRSVSWYQQTPGQGLQFLFEYFSETQRNKGNFPGRFSGRQFSNSRSEMNVSTLELGDSALYLCASSISGGYNEQFFGPGTRLTVL.

The chain combines TRBV5-1 with TRBJ1-6; 8 nucleotides agree with TRBD1. Germline-derived CDR1 and CDR2 are SGHRS and YFSETQ. Trimming at V came to 4 bases and at J to 7 bases, leaving 10 bases not matched to a gene. The CDR3 is made up of 16 amino acids. CDR3 nucleotide sequence: TGCGCCAGCAGCCTGCTACCGACAGGGGAAAATTCACCCCTCCACTTT. This gives the protein CASSLLPTGENSPLHF.